These T cell receptor beta chains were read from a single sample in a study of post-analysis software for immune sequencing data. MiXCR, applied by TCRdb to the PCR reads, yields one record per CDR3 protein. Of 450,000 to 700,000 distinct CDR3 sequences in the sample, 44% are singletons; the top ten hold about 1.8%. Sequenced: blood. The receptors come from a girl aged 5-17 years with multiple sclerosis. Each CDR3 is given with its conserved first and last residue. A D gene is named only where the DNA matches it firmly. Some rows mark clone size as missing; the rest say once, few, many or name a class of expanded clone.

15,TRBJ2-7,.,few,TRBV5-1,TGCGCCAGCAGCTTAAGTGACAGGTTCCCCTACGAGCAGTACTTC,CASSLSDRFPYEQYF
13,TRBJ2-1,.,.,TRBV29-1,TGCAGCGTTGAATCGAGCTCCTACAATGAGCAGTTCTTC,CSVESSSYNEQFF
14,TRBJ1-2,TRBD1,once,TRBV7-9,TGTGCCAGCAGCCCCAGGGGGGACCTATATGGCTACACCTTC,CASSPRGDLYGYTF
14,TRBJ2-7,.,.,TRBV20-1,TGCAGTGCTACCCAGGCGGGGCGGCCCGACGAGCAGTACTTC,CSATQAGRPDEQYF
13,TRBJ1-2,.,.,TRBV20-1,TGCAGTGCTCTCCTCCGGGACGGCTATGGCTACACCTTC,CSALLRDGYGYTF
14,TRBJ2-7,TRBD1,.,TRBV7-2,TGTGCCAGCAGGGAGGAGAGGGACAGCTACGAGCAGTACTTC,CASREERDSYEQYF
13,TRBJ2-1,.,.,TRBV12-3/TRBV12-4,TGTGCCAGCAGTCTGACAGAGTACAATGAGCAGTTCTTC,CASSLTEYNEQFF
16,TRBJ2-7,TRBD1,few,TRBV4-1,TGCGCCAGCAGCCAAGACCGACAGGGTAGCGCCTACGAGCAGTACTTC,CASSQDRQGSAYEQYF
21,TRBJ2-4,.,.,TRBV4-1,TGCGCCAGCAGCCAATTTGACTCGGGAAGGGGGAGATTACTAGCCAAAAACATTCAGTACTTC,CASSQFDSGRGRLLAKNIQYF
16,TRBJ2-7,TRBD2,.,TRBV7-9,TGTGCCAGCAGCTCCTCCGGGCTAGCGGGGGCCTACGAGCAGTACTTC,CASSSSGLAGAYEQYF
14,TRBJ2-5,.,.,TRBV7-9,TGTGCCAGCAGCTTATCCCAGGGGAAAGAGACCCAGTACTTC,CASSLSQGKETQYF
14,TRBJ1-4,.,few,TRBV5-5,TGTGCCAGCAGCTTGGGGGGCGGTAATGAAAAACTGTTTTTT,CASSLGGGNEKLFF
14,TRBJ2-5,.,.,TRBV12-3/TRBV12-4,TGTGCCAGCAGCCGCGGGGAGCGGTGGGAGACCCAGTACTTC,CASSRGERWETQYF
15,TRBJ1-1,.,.,TRBV27,TGTGCCAGCAGTCCAGTGAGGGTTCTTACTACTGAAGCTTTCTTT,CASSPVRVLTTEAFF
16,TRBJ2-3,TRBD2,.,TRBV20-1,TGCAGTGCTATTTTCAGCGGGGGGGGACCCACAGATACGCAGTATTTT,CSAIFSGGGPTDTQYF
14,TRBJ2-1,TRBD2,.,TRBV12-3/TRBV12-4,TGTGCCAGCAGGTCGGAGCGGGAGACGAATGAGCAGTTCTTC,CASRSERETNEQFF
17,TRBJ1-1,.,.,TRBV4-2,TGTGCCAGCAGCCAAGACCCTTTACGGACTGCGAGTACTGAAGCTTTCTTT,CASSQDPLRTASTEAFF
14,TRBJ2-7,.,.,TRBV10-3,TGTGCCATCAGTGCCCTTGGCAGGGGTAACGAGCAGTACTTC,CAISALGRGNEQYF
16,TRBJ2-3,.,.,TRBV5-1,TGCGCCAGCAGCTTGGCCGCCCTCTCAACAACAGATACGCGGTATTTT,CASSLAALSTTDTRYF
14,TRBJ2-3,TRBD2,few,TRBV10-3,TGTGCCATCAGTCTAGCGGAGGGATCGGATACGCAGTATTTT,CAISLAEGSDTQYF
14,TRBJ2-1,TRBD1,.,TRBV6-5,TGTGCCAGTAAGACAGGGGAGCCGGTCCATGAGCAGTTCTTC,CASKTGEPVHEQFF
14,TRBJ2-7,TRBD2,few,TRBV2,TGTGCCAGCAGTGATACTAGCGGTCCCTACGAGCAGTACTTC,CASSDTSGPYEQYF
14,TRBJ1-2,.,.,TRBV5-1,TGCGCCAGCAGCGACCGAGACAGCGCCTATGGCTACACCTTC,CASSDRDSAYGYTF
15,TRBJ1-5,.,.,TRBV12-3/TRBV12-4,TGTGCCAGCAGTCAGACAGGACTTAGCAATCAGCCCCAGCATTTT,CASSQTGLSNQPQHF
16,TRBJ2-5,TRBD2,few,TRBV5-1,TGCGCCAGCAGCGGCAACAGGAGGACTAGTCAAGAGACCCAGTACTTC,CASSGNRRTSQETQYF
14,TRBJ2-1,.,.,TRBV6-1,TGTGCCAGCCGGGAAATAGCGGCCTACAATGAGCAGTTCTTC,CASREIAAYNEQFF
14,TRBJ1-6,TRBD1,.,TRBV5-1,TGCGCCAGCAGCGCGAGACAGGGGCTTTCACCCCTCCACTTT,CASSARQGLSPLHF
13,TRBJ2-7,TRBD2,.,TRBV2,TGTGCCAGCCGACTAGCCCAAACCTACGAGCAGTACTTC,CASRLAQTYEQYF
15,TRBJ2-7,.,few,TRBV3-1,TGTGCCAGCAGCCAACAGGCGGGCAGTGCCTACGAGCAGTACTTC,CASSQQAGSAYEQYF
15,TRBJ1-2,TRBD1,.,TRBV4-1,TGCGCCAGCAGCCAAGGTGCAGGGGGCGCGAGGGGCTACACCTTC,CASSQGAGGARGYTF
15,TRBJ2-7,.,few,TRBV19,TGTGCCACCCAATACCTGGCTGCAAGCTCCTACGAGCAGTACTTC,CATQYLAASSYEQYF
14,TRBJ1-2,.,few,TRBV27,TGTGCCAGCAGTTCCCACAGGGCCCCCTATGGCTACACCTTC,CASSSHRAPYGYTF
13,TRBJ1-6,.,.,TRBV12-3/TRBV12-4,TGTGCCAGCAGTTACGGGATAGGTTCACCCCTCCACTTT,CASSYGIGSPLHF
15,TRBJ2-4,TRBD1,.,TRBV3-1,TGTGCCAGCAGCCACCAGACAGGGTCCAAAAACATTCAGTACTTC,CASSHQTGSKNIQYF
17,TRBJ2-1,TRBD2,.,TRBV4-2,TGTGCCAGCAGCCAAGAAGTGTCGACTAGCGGAAACAATGAGCAGTTCTTC,CASSQEVSTSGNNEQFF
16,TRBJ2-3,TRBD2,.,TRBV4-1,TGCGCCAGCAGCCAATCTACTAGCGGGGGGACAGATACGCAGTATTTT,CASSQSTSGGTDTQYF
16,TRBJ2-3,TRBD1,.,TRBV6-2/TRBV6-3,TGTGCCAGCAGTCAACAGGGGCTACTAAACACAGATACGCAGTATTTT,CASSQQGLLNTDTQYF
13,TRBJ2-1,.,.,TRBV6-2/TRBV6-3,TGTGCCAGCAGCGTATCGGAATACAGTGAGCAGTTCTTC,CASSVSEYSEQFF
13,TRBJ2-1,.,.,TRBV11-2,TGTGCCAGCAGCCCGAGCCCCCGGGGTGAGCAGTTCTTC,CASSPSPRGEQFF
11,TRBJ2-1,.,.,TRBV29-1,TGCAGCGTCCTAAAGGTAAATGAGCAGTTCTTC,CSVLKVNEQFF
18,TRBJ2-3,.,.,TRBV7-2,TGTGCCAGCAGCTTAGACAACGGGACTTTCGGCGGCACAGATACGCAGTATTTT,CASSLDNGTFGGTDTQYF
13,TRBJ1-2,.,.,TRBV12-3/TRBV12-4,TGTGCCAGCAGTGGACAGCTTCCAGTTGCCTACACCTTC,CASSGQLPVAYTF
15,TRBJ2-5,.,few,TRBV7-2,TGTGCCAGCAGCTTAGCAGGGGCTTTAGGGGAGACCCAGTACTTC,CASSLAGALGETQYF